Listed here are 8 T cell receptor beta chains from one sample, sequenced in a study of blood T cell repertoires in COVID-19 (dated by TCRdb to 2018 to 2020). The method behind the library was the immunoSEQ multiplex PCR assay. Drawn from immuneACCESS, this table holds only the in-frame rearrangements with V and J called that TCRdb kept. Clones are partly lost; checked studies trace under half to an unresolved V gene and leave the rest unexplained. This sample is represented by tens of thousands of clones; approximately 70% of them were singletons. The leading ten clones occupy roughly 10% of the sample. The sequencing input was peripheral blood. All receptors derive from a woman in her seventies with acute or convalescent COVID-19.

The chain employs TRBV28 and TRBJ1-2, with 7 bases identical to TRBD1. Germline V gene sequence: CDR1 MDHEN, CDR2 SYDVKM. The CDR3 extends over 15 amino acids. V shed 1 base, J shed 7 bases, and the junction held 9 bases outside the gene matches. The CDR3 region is CASSLYRQGLSGYTF. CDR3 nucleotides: TGTGCCAGCAGTTTATACCGACAGGGACTCTCTGGCTACACCTTC.

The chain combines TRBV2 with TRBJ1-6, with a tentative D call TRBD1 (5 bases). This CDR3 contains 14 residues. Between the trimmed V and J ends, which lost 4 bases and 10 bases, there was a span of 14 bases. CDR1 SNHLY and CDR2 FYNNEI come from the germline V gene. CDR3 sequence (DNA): TGTGCCAGCAGTGCGGTGGGGGGGTACTCACCCCTCCACTTT. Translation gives CASSAVGGYSPLHF.

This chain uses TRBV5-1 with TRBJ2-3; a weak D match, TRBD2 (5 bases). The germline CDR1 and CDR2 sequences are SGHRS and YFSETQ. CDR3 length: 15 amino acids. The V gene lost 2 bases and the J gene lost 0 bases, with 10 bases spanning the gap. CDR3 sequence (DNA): TGCGCCAGCAGCTTACGGACTGATAGCACAGATACGCAGTATTTT. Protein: CASSLRTDSTDTQYF.

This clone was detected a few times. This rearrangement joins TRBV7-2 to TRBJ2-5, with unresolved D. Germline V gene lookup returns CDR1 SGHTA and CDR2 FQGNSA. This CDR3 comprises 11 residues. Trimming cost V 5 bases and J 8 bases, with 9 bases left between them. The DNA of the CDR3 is TGTGCCAGCAGCATTAGAGGAACCCAGTACTTC. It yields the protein CASSIRGTQYF.

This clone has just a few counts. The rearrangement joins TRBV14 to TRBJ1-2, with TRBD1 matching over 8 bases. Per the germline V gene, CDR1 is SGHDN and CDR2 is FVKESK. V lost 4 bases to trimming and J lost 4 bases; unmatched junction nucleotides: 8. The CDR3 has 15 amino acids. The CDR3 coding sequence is TGTGCCAGCAGCCCTGGACAGGGTACTCTCTATGGCTACACCTTC. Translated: CASSPGQGTLYGYTF.

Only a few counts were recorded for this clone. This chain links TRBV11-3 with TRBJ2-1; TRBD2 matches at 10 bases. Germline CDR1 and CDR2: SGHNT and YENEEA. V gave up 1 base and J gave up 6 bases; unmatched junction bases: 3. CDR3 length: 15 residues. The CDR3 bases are TGTGCCAGCAGCTTAGCTAGCGGGAGTGTCAATGAGCAGTTCTTC. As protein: CASSLASGSVNEQFF.

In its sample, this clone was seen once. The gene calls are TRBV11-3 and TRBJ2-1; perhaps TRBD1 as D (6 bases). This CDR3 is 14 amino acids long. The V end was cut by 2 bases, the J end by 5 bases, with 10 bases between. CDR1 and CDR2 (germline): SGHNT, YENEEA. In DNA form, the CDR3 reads TGTGCCAGCAGCTTATTTCAGGGGCACAATGAGCAGTTCTTC. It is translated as CASSLFQGHNEQFF.

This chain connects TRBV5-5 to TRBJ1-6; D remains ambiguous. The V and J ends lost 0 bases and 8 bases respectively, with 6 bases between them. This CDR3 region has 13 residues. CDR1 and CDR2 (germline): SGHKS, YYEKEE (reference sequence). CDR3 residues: CASSLAGYSPLHF. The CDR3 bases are TGTGCCAGCAGCTTGGCCGGTTATTCACCCCTCCACTTT.